The 21 T cell receptor beta chains reported below all come from one sample, sequenced in a study of OX40 agonist ivuxolimab in advanced cancers. Assay used: immunoSEQ multiplex PCR; TCRdb lists only in-frame clones, some missing. The data hold nearly 50,000 clones, with about 90% observed a single time. The sample in question was CD4+ or CD8+ T cells sorted from blood, obtained in a trial of the OX40 agonist ivuxolimab. The receptors originated from an adult with an advanced solid tumor such as melanoma, head and neck, liver or kidney cancer.

The V and J genes are TRBV4-2 and TRBJ2-7; possible D gene TRBD1, 6 bases. V was shortened by 0 bases and J by 0 bases, with 6 bases between the two germline ends. Germline values: CDR1 LGHNA, CDR2 YNFKEQ. The CDR3 has 14 amino acids. Here the CDR3 DNA reads TGTGCCAGCAGCCAAGAGGACAGCTCCTACGAGCAGTACTTC. Translation gives CASSQEDSSYEQYF.

The CDR3 nucleotides read TGTGCCACTCGGGACAGGGGGCCGGATACGCAGTATTTT. Its protein product is CATRDRGPDTQYF. This sequence joins TRBV15 and TRBJ2-3; TRBD1 aligns across 12 bases. CDR1 is LNHNV and CDR2 is YYDKDF in the germline V gene (reference sequence). This CDR3 comprises 13 residues. J gave up 6 bases and V 9 bases, and 4 bases lay outside the gene matches.

The chain recombines TRBV27 with TRBJ2-3; TRBD2 is a possible D gene (6 bases). The CDR3 sequence is 17 residues long. Per germline, CDR1 MNHEY and CDR2 SMNVEV (reference sequence). Trimming shortened V by 5 bases and J by 0 bases, and 18 bases separated the two germline ends. The CDR3 nucleotides read TGTGCCAGCAGTCTTGACCCGGACTACCCTAGCACAGATACGCAGTATTTT. It encodes CASSLDPDYPSTDTQYF.

This chain uses TRBV27 with TRBJ2-5; no reliable D call. V was clipped by 3 bases and J by 1 base, with 6 bases between them. Germline assignment: CDR1 MNHEY and CDR2 SMNVEV (reference sequence). This CDR3 contains 13 residues. This chain's CDR3 is CASSFRFQETQYF. In nucleotides, the CDR3 is TGTGCCAGCAGTTTCCGCTTCCAAGAGACCCAGTACTTC.

This chain connects TRBV19 to TRBJ1-5, with D possibly TRBD1 on 5 matching bases. The CDR3 consists of 16 residues. V was pared by 2 bases and J by 0 bases, with 11 bases between. Germline lookup yields CDR1 LNHDA and CDR2 SQIVND (reference sequence). The CDR3 loop reads CASSISGSYSNQPQHF. The CDR3, as DNA: TGTGCCAGTAGTATATCAGGGAGCTATAGCAATCAGCCCCAGCATTTT.

The chain combines TRBV5-4 with TRBJ1-1; 10 positions match TRBD1. The J segment lost 2 bases and the V segment lost 4 bases, leaving 8 bases of the junction unmatched. The germline V gene encodes CDR1 SGHNT and CDR2 YYREEE (reference sequence). The CDR3 totals 16 residues. The CDR3 here is CASSSRDRGVNTEAFF. DNA for the CDR3: TGTGCCAGCAGCAGCCGGGACAGGGGCGTAAACACTGAAGCTTTCTTT.

J is TRBJ1-4 and V is TRBV7-9, with unresolved D. The CDR3 consists of 13 residues. The germline gives CDR1 SEHNR, CDR2 FQNEAQ (reference sequence). The V end was cut by 4 bases, the J end by 6 bases, with 9 bases between. Written as DNA, the CDR3 is TGTGCCAGCAGCTCCCGGGCGCATGAAAAACTGTTTTTT. This encodes CASSSRAHEKLFF.

The CDR3, as DNA: TGCGCCAGCAGCCCAAGCGCGGCGCCGGGCACTGAAGCTTTCTTT. Translation gives CASSPSAAPGTEAFF. This chain uses TRBV4-1 with TRBJ1-1; D ambiguous. V shed 4 bases and J shed 4 bases, with 16 bases lying between them. Germline loops: CDR1 MGHRA, CDR2 YSYEKL. CDR3 length: 15 residues.

The V call is TRBV27, the J call TRBJ2-5, with D perhaps TRBD2 (6 bases). V was trimmed by 3 bases and J by 5 bases, leaving 16 bases between them. This CDR3 is built from 15 residues. Looked up from germline, CDR1 is MNHEY and CDR2 is SMNVEV (reference sequence). CDR3 nucleotides: TGTGCCAGCAGTTTTGGCGGGGCCCGGGAGGAGACCCAGTACTTC. It yields the protein CASSFGGAREETQYF.

This clone occurred once. This chain connects TRBV7-9 to TRBJ1-1, with a tentative D call TRBD1 (6 bases). Germline CDR1 reads SEHNR; CDR2 reads FQNEAQ (reference sequence). The CDR3 totals 12 residues. The V gene lost 10 bases and the J gene lost 3 bases, with 12 bases spanning the gap. CDR3 protein: CATRGVYTEAFF. The CDR3 nucleotides read TGTGCCACCAGGGGTGTATACACTGAAGCTTTCTTT.

This clone was seen a few times. The gene calls are TRBV5-5 and TRBJ2-7; no definite D call. The CDR3 covers 11 residues. With 6 bases removed from V and 5 bases from J, the gap between germline ends came to 9 bases. The germline V gene has CDR1 SGHKS and CDR2 YYEKEE (reference sequence). As DNA, the CDR3 is TGTGCCAGCACTGAAGGGAACGAGCAGTACTTC. Translating gives CASTEGNEQYF.

V is TRBV11-2 and J is TRBJ1-1; 7 bases are shared with TRBD1. The CDR3 contains 15 residues. Germline-derived CDR1 and CDR2 are SGHAT and FQNNGV. The trim removed 1 base at V and 4 bases at J, leaving 6 bases unmatched. Written as DNA, the CDR3 is TGTGCCAGCAGCTTAGGTGAGGGGGCGTCCACTGAAGCTTTCTTT. It yields the protein CASSLGEGASTEAFF.

The chain uses TRBV7-9 and TRBJ1-1, with D perhaps TRBD1 (6 bases). The ends were cut back, 5 bases at V and 1 base at J, with 20 bases in the middle. The CDR3 runs 17 residues. CDR1 SEHNR and CDR2 FQNEAQ come from the germline V gene (reference sequence). CDR3: CASSPTSRGEENTEAFF. As DNA, the CDR3 is TGTGCCAGCAGCCCGACCTCCAGGGGAGAGGAGAACACTGAAGCTTTCTTT.

This rearrangement joins TRBV19 to TRBJ2-1, with TRBD2 matching 8 bases. J lost 4 bases, V lost 6 bases, and 8 bases had no gene match. From germline, CDR1 is LNHDA and CDR2 SQIVND (reference sequence). The CDR3 has 15 amino acids. The CDR3 bases are TGTGCCAGTAGCGCCAGCGGGGGCGCTTACAATGAGCAGTTCTTC. Encoded protein: CASSASGGAYNEQFF.

V gene TRBV28 combines with J gene TRBJ2-2; D is uncertain. CDR3 size: 16 residues. Germline V lookup: CDR1 MDHEN, CDR2 SYDVKM. V lost 8 bases to trimming and J lost 2 bases, with 18 bases between them. The CDR3 is CASGDTGLINTGELFF. For the CDR3, the DNA is TGTGCCAGCGGCGATACCGGGCTCATTAACACCGGGGAGCTGTTTTTT.

The V call is TRBV2, the J call TRBJ2-7, with D maybe TRBD1 (6 bases). The CDR3 loop spans 15 amino acids. V lost 1 base and J lost 0, with 10 bases in between. Germline CDR1 reads SNHLY; CDR2 reads FYNNEI. The CDR3 sequence: CASSEGTGSSYEQYV. The CDR3 DNA sequence: TGTGCCAGCAGTGAAGGTACAGGGAGCTCCTACGAGCAGTACGTC.

This chain joins TRBV4-1 and TRBJ2-7; D gene unclear. In germline, CDR1 is MGHRA, CDR2 YSYEKL. CDR3 length: 13 amino acids. The V and J ends lost 5 bases and 5 bases respectively, with 13 bases between them. The CDR3: CASSSRMANEQYF. The CDR3 DNA sequence: TGCGCCAGCAGCTCTAGGATGGCTAACGAGCAGTACTTC.

This clone was counted a single time. The V gene is TRBV28, the J gene TRBJ1-1; D unclear. The CDR3 covers 14 residues. The V gene's germline CDR1 is MDHEN and CDR2 SYDVKM. The V end lost 5 bases, the J end lost 0 bases, and 10 bases lay between the germline ends. CDR3 coding DNA: TGTGCCAGCAGTCGCAGGAGTCTGAACACTGAAGCTTTCTTT. As protein: CASSRRSLNTEAFF.

In DNA form, the CDR3 reads TGTGCCAGCAGTTTGCAGGCTTACACCTCCTACGAGCAGTACTTC. Protein: CASSLQAYTSYEQYF. The V and J genes are TRBV27 and TRBJ2-7; D is unclear. The CDR3 contains 15 residues. The V end lost 3 bases, the J end lost 0 bases, and 12 bases lay between the germline ends. Per germline, CDR1 MNHEY and CDR2 SMNVEV (reference sequence).

Written as DNA, the CDR3 is TGTGCCACCAGCGGAAGACGGAGCTCCTACGAGCAGTACTTC. This sequence encodes CATSGRRSSYEQYF. This chain uses TRBV15 with TRBJ2-7; D is unresolved. Trimming removed 5 bases from V and 0 bases from J, with 11 bases in between. Germline V CDR1 and CDR2: LNHNV, YYDKDF (reference sequence). The CDR3 consists of 14 residues.

This clone appeared a few times. The chain recombines TRBV28 with TRBJ1-1; D is perhaps TRBD1 (5 bases). The CDR3 is 12 amino acids. CDR1 is MDHEN, CDR2 SYDVKM, per germline. Between the trimmed V and J ends, which lost 1 base and 7 bases, there was a span of 7 bases. The DNA for the CDR3 is TGTGCCAGCAGTTTATTCGACAGTGAAGCTTTCTTT. This encodes CASSLFDSEAFF.